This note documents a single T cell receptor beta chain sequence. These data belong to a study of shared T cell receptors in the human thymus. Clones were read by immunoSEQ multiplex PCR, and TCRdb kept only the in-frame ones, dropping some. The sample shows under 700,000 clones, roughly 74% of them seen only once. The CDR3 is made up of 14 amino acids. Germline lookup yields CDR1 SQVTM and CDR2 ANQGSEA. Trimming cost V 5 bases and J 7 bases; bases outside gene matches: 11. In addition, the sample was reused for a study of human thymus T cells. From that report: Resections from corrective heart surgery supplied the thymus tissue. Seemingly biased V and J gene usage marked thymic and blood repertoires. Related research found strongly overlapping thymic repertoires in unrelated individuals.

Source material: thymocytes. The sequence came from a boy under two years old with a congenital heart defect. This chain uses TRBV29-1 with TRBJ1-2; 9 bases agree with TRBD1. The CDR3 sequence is CSVTRRDREGGYTF. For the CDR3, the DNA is TGCAGCGTTACCCGCCGGGACAGGGAGGGTGGCTACACCTTC.